This T cell receptor (beta chain) appears in the sequencing data of a study of T cell repertoires in aging, cancer and after chemotherapy. Germline values: CDR1 LGHNA, CDR2 YNFKEQ. The CDR3 runs 16 residues. V was clipped by 0 bases and J by 3 bases, with 11 bases between them. Peripheral blood genomic DNA, not sorted cells or RNA, was the template. Rearranged V-D-J TRB sequences were amplified with a mixed TRB-A/B primer pool. TCRdb re-derived calls from the multiplex PCR reads in MiXCR, one entry per CDR3 protein. The table lists a few thousand distinct CDR3 sequences, about 50% of them singletons. This clonotype was picked up a small number of times.

The receptor's source is a human donor with a solid tumor. The rearrangement joins TRBV4-2 to TRBJ2-2, with unresolved D. The specimen was blood. The CDR3 nucleotides read TGTGCCAGCAGCCAAGATCTGACTCATTACACCGGGGAGCTGTTTTTT. Translation: CASSQDLTHYTGELFF.